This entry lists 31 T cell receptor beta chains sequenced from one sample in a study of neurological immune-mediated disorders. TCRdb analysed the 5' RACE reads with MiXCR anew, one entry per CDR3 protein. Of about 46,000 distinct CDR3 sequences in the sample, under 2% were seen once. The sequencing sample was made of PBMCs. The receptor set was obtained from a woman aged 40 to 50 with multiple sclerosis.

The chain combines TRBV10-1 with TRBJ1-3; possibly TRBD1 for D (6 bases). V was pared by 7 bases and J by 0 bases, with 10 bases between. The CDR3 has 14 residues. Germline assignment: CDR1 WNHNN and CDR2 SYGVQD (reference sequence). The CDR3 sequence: CASILRGSGNTIYF. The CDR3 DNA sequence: TGCGCCAGCATACTCAGGGGCTCTGGAAACACCATATATTTT.

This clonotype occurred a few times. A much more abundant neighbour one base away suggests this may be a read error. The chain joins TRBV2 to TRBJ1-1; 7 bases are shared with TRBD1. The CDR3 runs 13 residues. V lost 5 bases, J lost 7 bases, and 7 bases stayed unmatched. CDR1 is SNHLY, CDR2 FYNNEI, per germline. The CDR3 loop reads CASSYNRGGEAFF. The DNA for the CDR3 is TGTGCCAGCAGTTACAACAGGGGCGGTGAAGCTTTCTTT.

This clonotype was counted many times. The CDR3 is CASSIRGRGYGYTF. CDR3 nucleotides: TGTGCCAGCAGCATCCGGGGGAGAGGATATGGCTACACCTTC. V usage is TRBV5-8 and J usage is TRBJ1-2; possible D gene TRBD1, 5 bases. This CDR3 is 14 amino acids long. The germline V gene encodes CDR1 SGHTS and CDR2 YDEGEE. V lost 4 bases to trimming and J lost 5 bases, with 15 bases between them.

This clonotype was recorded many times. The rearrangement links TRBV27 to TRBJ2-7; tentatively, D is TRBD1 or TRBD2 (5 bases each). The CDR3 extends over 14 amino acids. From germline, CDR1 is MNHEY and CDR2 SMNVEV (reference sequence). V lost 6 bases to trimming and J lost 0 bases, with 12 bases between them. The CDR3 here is CASRGTGSSYEQYF. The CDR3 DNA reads TGTGCCAGCAGGGGGACGGGTAGCTCCTACGAGCAGTACTTC.

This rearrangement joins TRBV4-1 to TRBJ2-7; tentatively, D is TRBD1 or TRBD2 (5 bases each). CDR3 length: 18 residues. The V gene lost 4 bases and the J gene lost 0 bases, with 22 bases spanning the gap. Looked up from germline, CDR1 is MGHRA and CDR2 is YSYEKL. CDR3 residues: CASSPRVGSGTDSYEQYF. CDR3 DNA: TGCGCCAGCAGCCCCAGAGTGGGGTCCGGGACGGACTCCTACGAGCAGTACTTC.

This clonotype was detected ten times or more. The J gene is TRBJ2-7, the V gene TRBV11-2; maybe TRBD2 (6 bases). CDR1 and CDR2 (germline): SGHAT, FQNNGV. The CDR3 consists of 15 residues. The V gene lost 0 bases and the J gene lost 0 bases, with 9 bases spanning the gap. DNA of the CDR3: TGTGCCAGCAGCTTAGACGGGACTCCCTCCTACGAGCAGTACTTC. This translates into CASSLDGTPSYEQYF.

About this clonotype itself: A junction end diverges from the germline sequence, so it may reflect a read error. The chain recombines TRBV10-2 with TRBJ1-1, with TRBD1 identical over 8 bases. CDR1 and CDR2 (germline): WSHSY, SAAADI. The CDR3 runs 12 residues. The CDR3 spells CDSMDRDTEAFF. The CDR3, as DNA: TGCGACAGCATGGACAGGGACACTGAAGCTTTCTTT.

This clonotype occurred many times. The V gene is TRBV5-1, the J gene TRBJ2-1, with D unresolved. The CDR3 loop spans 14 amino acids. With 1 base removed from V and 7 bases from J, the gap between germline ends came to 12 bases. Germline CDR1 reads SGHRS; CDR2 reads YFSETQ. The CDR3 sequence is CASSLSQFGNEQFF. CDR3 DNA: TGCGCCAGCAGCTTGTCTCAATTCGGGAATGAGCAGTTCTTC.

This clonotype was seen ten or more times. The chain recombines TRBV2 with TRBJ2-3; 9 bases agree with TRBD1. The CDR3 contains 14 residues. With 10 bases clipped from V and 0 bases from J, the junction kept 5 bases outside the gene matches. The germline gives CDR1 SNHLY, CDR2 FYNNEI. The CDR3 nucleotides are TGTGCCACCCCACAGGGGGCAAGCACAGATACGCAGTATTTT. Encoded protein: CATPQGASTDTQYF.

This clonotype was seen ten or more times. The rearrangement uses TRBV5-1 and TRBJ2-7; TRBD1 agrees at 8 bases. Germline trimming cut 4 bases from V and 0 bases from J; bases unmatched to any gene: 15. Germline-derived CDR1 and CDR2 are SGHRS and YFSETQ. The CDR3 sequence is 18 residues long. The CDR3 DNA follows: TGCGCCAGCAGCCTAATTATACCGGGACAGGTCAGCTCCTACGAGCAGTACTTC. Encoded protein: CASSLIIPGQVSSYEQYF.

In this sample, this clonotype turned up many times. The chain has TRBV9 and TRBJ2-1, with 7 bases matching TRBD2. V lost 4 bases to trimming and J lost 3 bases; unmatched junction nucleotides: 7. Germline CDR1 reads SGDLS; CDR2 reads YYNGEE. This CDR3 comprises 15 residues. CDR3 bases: TGTGCCAGCAGCCACAGCGGGGTGAACTACAATGAGCAGTTCTTC. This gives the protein CASSHSGVNYNEQFF. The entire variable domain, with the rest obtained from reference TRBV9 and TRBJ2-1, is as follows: DSGVTQTPKHLITATGQRVTLRCSPRSGDLSVYWYQQSLDQGLQFLIQYYNGEERAKGNILERFSAQQFPDLHSELNLSSLELGDSALYFCASSHSGVNYNEQFFGPGTRLTVL.

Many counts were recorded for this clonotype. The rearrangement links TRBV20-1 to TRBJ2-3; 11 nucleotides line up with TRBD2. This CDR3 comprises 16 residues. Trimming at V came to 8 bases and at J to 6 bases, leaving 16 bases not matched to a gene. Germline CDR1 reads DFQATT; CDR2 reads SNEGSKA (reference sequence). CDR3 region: CSPAGDSGGAGDTQYF. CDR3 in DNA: TGCAGTCCCGCGGGGGATAGCGGGGGGGCCGGGGATACGCAGTATTTT.

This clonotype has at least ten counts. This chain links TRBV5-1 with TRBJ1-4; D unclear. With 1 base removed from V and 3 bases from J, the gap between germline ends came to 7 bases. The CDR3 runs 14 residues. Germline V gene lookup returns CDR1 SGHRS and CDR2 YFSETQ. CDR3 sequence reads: CASSLRPANEKLFF. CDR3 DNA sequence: TGCGCCAGCAGCTTGCGGCCAGCTAATGAAAAACTGTTTTTT. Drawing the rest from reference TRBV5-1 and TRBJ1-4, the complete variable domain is KAGVTQTPRYLIKTRGQQVTLSCSPISGHRSVSWYQQTPGQGLQFLFEYFSETQRNKGNFPGRFSGRQFSNSRSEMNVSTLELGDSALYLCASSLRPANEKLFFGSGTQLSVL.

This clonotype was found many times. The CDR3 DNA reads TGCAGTGCTATGACAGGATACTATGGCTACACCTTC. It translates to CSAMTGYYGYTF. The chain couples TRBV20-1 to TRBJ1-2; perhaps TRBD1 as D (6 bases). Germline V gene lookup returns CDR1 DFQATT and CDR2 SNEGSKA (reference sequence). The V gene lost 4 bases and the J gene lost 3 bases, with 9 bases spanning the gap. The CDR3 spans 12 residues.

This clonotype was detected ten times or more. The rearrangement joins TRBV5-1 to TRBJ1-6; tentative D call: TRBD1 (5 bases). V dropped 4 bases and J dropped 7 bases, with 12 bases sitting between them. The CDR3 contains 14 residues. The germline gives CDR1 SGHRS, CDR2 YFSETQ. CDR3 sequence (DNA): TGCGCCAGCAGCACTTCAGGGACCAATTCACCCCTCCACTTT. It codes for CASSTSGTNSPLHF.

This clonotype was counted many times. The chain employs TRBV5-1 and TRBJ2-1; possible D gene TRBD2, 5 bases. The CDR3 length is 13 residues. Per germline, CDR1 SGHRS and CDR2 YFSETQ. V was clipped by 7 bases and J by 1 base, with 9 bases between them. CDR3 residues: CASGRGSYNEQFF. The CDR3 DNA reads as TGCGCCAGCGGTCGGGGATCCTACAATGAGCAGTTCTTC.

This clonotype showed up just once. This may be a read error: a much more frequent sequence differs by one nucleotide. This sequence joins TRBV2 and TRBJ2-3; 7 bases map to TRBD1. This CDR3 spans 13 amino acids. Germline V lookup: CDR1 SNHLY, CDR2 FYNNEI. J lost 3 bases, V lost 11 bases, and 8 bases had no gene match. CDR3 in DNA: TGTGCCTATGGGACAGCATCAACAGATACGCAGTATTTT. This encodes CAYGTASTDTQYF.

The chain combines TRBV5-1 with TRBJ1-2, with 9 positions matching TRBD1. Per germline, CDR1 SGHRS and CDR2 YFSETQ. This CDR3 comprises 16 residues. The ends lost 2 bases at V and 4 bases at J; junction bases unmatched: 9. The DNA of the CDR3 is TGCGCCAGCAGCTTCGAACAGGGACAGGGTTCCTATGGCTACACCTTC. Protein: CASSFEQGQGSYGYTF.

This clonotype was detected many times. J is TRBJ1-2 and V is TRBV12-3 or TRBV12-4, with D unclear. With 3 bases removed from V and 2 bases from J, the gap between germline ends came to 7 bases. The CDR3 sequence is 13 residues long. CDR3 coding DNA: TGTGCCAGCAGTTTCGGGCCGAACTATGGCTACACCTTC. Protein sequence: CASSFGPNYGYTF.

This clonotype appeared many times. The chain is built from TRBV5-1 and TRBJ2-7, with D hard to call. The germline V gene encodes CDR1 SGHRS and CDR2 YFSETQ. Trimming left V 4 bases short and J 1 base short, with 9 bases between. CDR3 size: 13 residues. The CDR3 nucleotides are TGCGCCAGCAGCCGCCAGGATTCCTACGAGCAGTACTTC. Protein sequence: CASSRQDSYEQYF. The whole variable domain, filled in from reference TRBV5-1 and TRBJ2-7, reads KAGVTQTPRYLIKTRGQQVTLSCSPISGHRSVSWYQQTPGQGLQFLFEYFSETQRNKGNFPGRFSGRQFSNSRSEMNVSTLELGDSALYLCASSRQDSYEQYFGPGTRLTVT.

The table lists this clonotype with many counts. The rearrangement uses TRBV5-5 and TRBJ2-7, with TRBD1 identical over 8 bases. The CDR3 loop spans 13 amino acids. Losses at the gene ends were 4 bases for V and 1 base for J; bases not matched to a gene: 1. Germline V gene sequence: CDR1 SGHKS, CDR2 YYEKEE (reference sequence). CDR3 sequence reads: CASSRQGSYEQYF. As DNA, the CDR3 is TGTGCCAGCAGCAGACAGGGGTCCTACGAGCAGTACTTC.

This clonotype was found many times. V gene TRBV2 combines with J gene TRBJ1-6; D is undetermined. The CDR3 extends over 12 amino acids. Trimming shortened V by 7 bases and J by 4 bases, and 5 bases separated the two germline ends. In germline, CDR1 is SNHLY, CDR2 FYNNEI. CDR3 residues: CASKEYNSPLHF. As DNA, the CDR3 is TGTGCCAGCAAGGAGTATAATTCACCCCTCCACTTT.

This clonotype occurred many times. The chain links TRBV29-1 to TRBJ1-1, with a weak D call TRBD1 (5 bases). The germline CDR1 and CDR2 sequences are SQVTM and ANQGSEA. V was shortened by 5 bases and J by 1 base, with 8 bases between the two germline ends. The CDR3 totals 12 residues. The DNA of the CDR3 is TGCAGCGTTAGGGACGGGAACACTGAAGCTTTCTTT. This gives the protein CSVRDGNTEAFF.

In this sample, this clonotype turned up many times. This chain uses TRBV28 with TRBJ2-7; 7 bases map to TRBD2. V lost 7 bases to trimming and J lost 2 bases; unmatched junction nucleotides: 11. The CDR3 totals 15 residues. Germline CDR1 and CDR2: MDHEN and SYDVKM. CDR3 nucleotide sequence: TGTGCCAGCAATCCTTACCGGGACTACACCTACGAGCAGTACTTC. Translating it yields CASNPYRDYTYEQYF.

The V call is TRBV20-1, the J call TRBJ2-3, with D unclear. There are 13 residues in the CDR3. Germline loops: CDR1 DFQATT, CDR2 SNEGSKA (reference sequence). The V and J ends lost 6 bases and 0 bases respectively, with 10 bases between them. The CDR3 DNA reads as TGCAGTGCGCTGGTTGCTAGCACAGATACGCAGTATTTT. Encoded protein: CSALVASTDTQYF.

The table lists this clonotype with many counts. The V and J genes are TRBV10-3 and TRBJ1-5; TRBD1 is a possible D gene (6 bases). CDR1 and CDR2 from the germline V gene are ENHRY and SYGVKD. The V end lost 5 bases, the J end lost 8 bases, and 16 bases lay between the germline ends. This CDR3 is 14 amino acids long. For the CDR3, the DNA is TGTGCCATCAGTCAAAGGGAGGGGGAAAAGCCCCAGCATTTT. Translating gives CAISQREGEKPQHF.

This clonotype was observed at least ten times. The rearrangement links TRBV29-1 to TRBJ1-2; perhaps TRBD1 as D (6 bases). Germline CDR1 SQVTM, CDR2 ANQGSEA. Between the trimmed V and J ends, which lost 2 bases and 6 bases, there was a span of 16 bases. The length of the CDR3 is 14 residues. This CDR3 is CSVEPGVRVHGYTF. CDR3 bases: TGCAGCGTTGAACCAGGGGTGAGAGTCCATGGCTACACCTTC.

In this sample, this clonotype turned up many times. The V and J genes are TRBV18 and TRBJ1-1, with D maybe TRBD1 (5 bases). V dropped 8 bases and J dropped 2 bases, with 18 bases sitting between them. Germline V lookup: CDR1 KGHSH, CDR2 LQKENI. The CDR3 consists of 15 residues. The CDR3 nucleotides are TGTGCCAGCGCACGGGATCAGGGAGGAAACACTGAAGCTTTCTTT. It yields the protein CASARDQGGNTEAFF.

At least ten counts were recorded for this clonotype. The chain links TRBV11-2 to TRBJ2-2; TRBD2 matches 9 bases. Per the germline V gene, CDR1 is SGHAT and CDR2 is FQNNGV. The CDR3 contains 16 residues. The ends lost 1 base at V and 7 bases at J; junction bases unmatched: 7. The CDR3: CASSLGRGGANGELFF. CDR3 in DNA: TGTGCCAGCAGCTTAGGTCGCGGGGGGGCGAACGGGGAGCTGTTTTTT.

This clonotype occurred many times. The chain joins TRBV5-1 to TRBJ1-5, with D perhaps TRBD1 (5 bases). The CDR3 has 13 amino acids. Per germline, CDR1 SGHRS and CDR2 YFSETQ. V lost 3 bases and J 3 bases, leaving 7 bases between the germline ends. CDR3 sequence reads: CASSSDTNQPQHF. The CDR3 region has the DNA TGCGCCAGCAGCTCGGACACCAATCAGCCCCAGCATTTT.

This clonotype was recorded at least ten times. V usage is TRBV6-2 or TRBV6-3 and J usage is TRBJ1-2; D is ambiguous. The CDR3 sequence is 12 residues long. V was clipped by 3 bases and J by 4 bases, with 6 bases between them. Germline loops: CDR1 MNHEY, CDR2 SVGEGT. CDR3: CASSYRFYGYTF. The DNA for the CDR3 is TGTGCCAGCAGTTATCGGTTCTATGGCTACACCTTC.